A selection of T cell receptor beta chains follows, all from one sample in a study of beta chain features in type 1 diabetes. Only in-frame clones appear in the TCRdb table, and some are missing; sequencing was by immunoSEQ multiplex PCR. Found here are 300,000 or so clones, more than 13% of them singletons; the top ten hold less than 0.02%. Input material: naive CD4+ T cells from blood. Receptors were obtained from a man aged 25 to 40 with type 1 diabetes. CDR3s include the opening cysteine and the closing phenylalanine or tryptophan. The D gene is left open where the match is weak. A row's size may be missing; if present it is once, few, many or a size class.

j_call v_call d_call clone_size cdr3_aa cdr3_nt
TRBJ1-1 TRBV25-1 TRBD1 NA CASSDRGTGGNTEAFF TGTGCCAGCAGTGACCGGGGGACAGGGGGAAACACTGAAGCTTTCTTT
TRBJ2-1 TRBV4-3 TRBD2 few CASSHPRTSGRATGGDEQFF TGCGCCAGCAGCCACCCAAGGACTAGCGGGAGGGCCACGGGGGGTGATGAGCAGTTCTTC
TRBJ2-1 TRBV11-2 TRBD1 NA CASSSDRASGEQFF TGTGCCAGCAGCTCAGACAGGGCGTCGGGTGAGCAGTTCTTC
TRBJ2-5 TRBV11-2 NA NA CASSPVSGETQYF TGTGCCAGCAGCCCCGTTAGCGGAGAGACCCAGTACTTC
TRBJ2-1 TRBV27 TRBD2 few CASSPPEAGRYNEQFF TGTGCCAGCAGCCCCCCTGAAGCGGGACGGTACAATGAGCAGTTCTTC
TRBJ2-3 TRBV2 TRBD1 few CAGKPGQTTDTQYF TGTGCCGGGAAGCCGGGACAGACCACAGATACGCAGTATTTT
TRBJ2-2 TRBV4-3 NA NA CASSQDRTGELFF TGCGCCAGCAGCCAAGACAGGACCGGGGAGCTGTTTTTT
TRBJ1-5 TRBV19 NA few CASSPRQRDQPQHF TGTGCCAGTAGTCCCCGGCAACGGGATCAGCCCCAGCATTTT
TRBJ2-1 TRBV4-2 TRBD1 NA CASSPGTGGIGNNEQFF TGTGCCAGCAGCCCCGGGACAGGGGGAATAGGAAACAATGAGCAGTTCTTC
TRBJ2-2 TRBV4-3 TRBD2 few CASSQTITSGRSSGELFF TGCGCCAGCAGCCAGACTATAACTAGCGGGAGGTCGTCCGGGGAGCTGTTTTTT
TRBJ2-3 TRBV7-2 TRBD1 NA CASSPGTAQVTQYF TGTGCCAGCAGCCCGGGGACAGCCCAGGTTACGCAGTATTTT
TRBJ1-1 TRBV30 NA few CARGRRTEAFF TGTGCACGGGGTAGGAGGACTGAAGCTTTCTTT
TRBJ1-1 TRBV7-2 NA few CASSLSPGNTEAFF TGTGCCAGCAGCTTATCCCCAGGGAACACTGAAGCTTTCTTT
TRBJ1-1 TRBV6-6 NA NA CASTRGTEAFF TGTGCCAGCACCAGGGGCACTGAAGCTTTCTTT
TRBJ1-2 TRBV9 NA few CASSVDVGATGYTF TGTGCCAGCAGCGTAGATGTGGGGGCAACGGGCTACACCTTC
TRBJ1-1 TRBV2 NA NA CASIPRDILEAFF TGTGCCAGCATCCCCCGGGACATCCTGGAAGCTTTCTTT
TRBJ2-7 TRBV7-9 NA NA CASSFWTETYEQYF TGTGCCAGCAGCTTCTGGACAGAGACTTACGAGCAGTACTTC
TRBJ1-5 TRBV10-3 NA NA CAISASSGWGDNQPQHF TGTGCCATCAGTGCATCCTCAGGCTGGGGGGACAATCAGCCCCAGCATTTT
TRBJ2-1 TRBV5-4 TRBD2 NA CASRKGDYSEQFF TGTGCCAGCAGAAAAGGGGACTACTCTGAGCAGTTCTTC
TRBJ1-4 TRBV4-3 NA NA CASSQDVWSANEKLFF TGCGCCAGCAGCCAAGATGTCTGGTCGGCTAATGAAAAACTGTTTTTT
TRBJ1-5 TRBV6-1 TRBD1 few CASRGTGNQPQHF TGTGCCAGCAGAGGGACAGGCAATCAGCCCCAGCATTTT
TRBJ1-5 TRBV25-1 NA few CASRQGDQPQHF TGTGCCAGCAGACAGGGAGATCAGCCCCAGCATTTT
TRBJ1-2 TRBV29-1 NA NA CSVAGTAYGYTF TGCAGCGTCGCCGGGACTGCCTATGGCTACACCTTC
TRBJ2-3 TRBV11-2 TRBD2 NA CASSSFLAAADTQYF TGTGCCAGCAGCTCGTTCCTAGCGGCGGCAGATACGCAGTATTTT
TRBJ2-7 TRBV6-1 NA few CASSKTGSYEQYF TGTGCCAGCAGTAAGACAGGATCCTACGAGCAGTACTTC
TRBJ2-1 TRBV29-1 TRBD2 few CSISGRESSYNEQFF TGCAGCATTAGCGGGAGGGAGAGCTCCTACAATGAGCAGTTCTTC
TRBJ1-5 TRBV7-2 NA few CASSLWGREGSQHF TGTGCCAGCAGCTTATGGGGCAGGGAAGGGTCCCAGCATTTT
TRBJ2-7 TRBV5-8 NA NA CASSQFPGSYEQYF TGTGCCAGCAGCCAATTCCCGGGTTCCTACGAGCAGTACTTC
TRBJ2-3 TRBV7-3 NA few CASSPDRDTQYF TGTGCCAGCAGCCCCGATAGAGATACGCAGTATTTT